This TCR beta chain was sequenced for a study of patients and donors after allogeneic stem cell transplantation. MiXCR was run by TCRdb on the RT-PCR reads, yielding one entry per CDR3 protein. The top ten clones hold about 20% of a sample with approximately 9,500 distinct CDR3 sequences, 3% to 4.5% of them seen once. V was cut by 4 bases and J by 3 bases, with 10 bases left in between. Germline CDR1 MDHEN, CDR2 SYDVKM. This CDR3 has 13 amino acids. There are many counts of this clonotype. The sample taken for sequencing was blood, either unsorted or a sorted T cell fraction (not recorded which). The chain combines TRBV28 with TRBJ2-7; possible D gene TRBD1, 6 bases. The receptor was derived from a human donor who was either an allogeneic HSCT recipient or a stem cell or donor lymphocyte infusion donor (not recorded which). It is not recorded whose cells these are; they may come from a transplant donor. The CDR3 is CASSWGQFYEQYF. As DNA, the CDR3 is TGTGCCAGCAGTTGGGGGCAGTTCTACGAGCAGTACTTC.